This section outlines one T cell receptor beta chain sequence together with its context. The antigen is unknown. The data were obtained in a study of blood T cells in healthy people across ages. Unmatched junction bases numbered 5, after V lost 3 bases and J lost 0 bases. The V gene's germline CDR1 is DFQATT and CDR2 SNEGSKA (reference sequence). This CDR3 spans 15 amino acids. Study-wide findings and caveats: The recorded TCR beta diversity per million T cells decreased in a roughly linear manner with age.

Primers used in a second PCR of about 6 to 11 cycles were a sample-barcoded 5' primer and a J-beta primer mix. MiXCR, applied by TCRdb to the 5' RACE reads, yields one record per CDR3 protein. The sample carries over 600,000 distinct CDR3 sequences, about 47% recorded once. This sequence joins TRBV20-1 and TRBJ2-1; 7 nucleotides line up with TRBD2. The sequence came from a man older than 75 in good health. Sequenced sample: blood. The DNA for the CDR3 is TGCAGTGCTAGGGGAGGGCCTAGCTCCTACAATGAGCAGTTCTTC. It translates to CSARGGPSSYNEQFF.